This entry lists 28 T cell receptor beta chains sequenced from one sample in a study of CXCR3-negative and CXCR3-positive naive CD8 T cells. With UMI labels, 5' RACE was used to prepare the TRB cDNA libraries. For each CDR3 protein, TCRdb gives one entry from its re-call of the 5' RACE reads, without DNA. The sample yields under 85,000 distinct CDR3 sequences, of which the top ten take up around 1.4%. The sequenced sample consisted of naive CXCR3- CD8+ T cells from blood. Documented subset: CD45RO-CCR7+CD27+CD95- naive CD8+ T cells lacking CXCR3 (TNR3-). All receptors come from a human donor in good health. Some clones in this sample may be carry-over from other donors' samples.

V gene TRBV5-1 combines with J gene TRBJ2-7; the TRBD2 assignment by TCRdb is unverifiable without DNA. The CDR3 spans 13 residues. From germline, CDR1 is SGHRS and CDR2 YFSETQ. The CDR3 here is CASSLVGGHEQYF.

This chain links TRBV23-1 with TRBJ2-3. TRBV23-1 is an ORF, and what it does is uncertain. The CDR3 covers 15 residues. CDR3 residues: CASSQGQANTDTQYF.

The chain is built from TRBV6-5 and TRBJ1-5; checking the TCRdb D call of TRBD1 is not possible without DNA. The germline CDR1 and CDR2 sequences are MNHEY and SVGAGI. There are 14 residues in the CDR3. The CDR3 loop reads CASSYMGPNQPQHF.

This chain connects TRBV7-8 to TRBJ2-1; checking the TCRdb D call of TRBD2 is not possible without DNA. Per germline, CDR1 SGHVS and CDR2 FQNEAQ. The CDR3 covers 15 residues. Here the CDR3 reads CASSLVGGPGVEQFF.

The gene calls are TRBV12-3 or TRBV12-4 and TRBJ2-2; TCRdb returns TRBD2, unconfirmable since there is no DNA. This CDR3 has 18 residues. CDR3 residues: CASSLRVRPQGRTGELFF.

The gene calls are TRBV5-5 and TRBJ2-3; checking the TCRdb D call of TRBD1 is not possible without DNA. The CDR3 sequence is 17 residues long. The germline CDR1 and CDR2 sequences are SGHKS and YYEKEE (reference sequence). The CDR3 spells CASSLAGGSANTDTQYF. Together with reference TRBV5-5 and TRBJ2-3, the CDR3 gives the full variable domain: DAGVTQSPTHLIKTRGQQVTLRCSPISGHKSVSWYQQVLGQGPQFIFQYYEKEERGRGNFPDRFSARQFPNYSSELNVNALLLGDSALYLCASSLAGGSANTDTQYFGPGTRLTVL.

The chain uses TRBV28 and TRBJ2-3; TCRdb's D gene call, TRBD2, goes unchecked for lack of DNA. The CDR3 totals 17 residues. In germline, CDR1 is MDHEN, CDR2 SYDVKM. The CDR3 sequence: CASSLSGRLGGPDTQYF.

V is TRBV7-9 and J is TRBJ2-1. Germline V gene sequence: CDR1 SEHNR, CDR2 FQNEAQ (reference sequence). This CDR3 has 12 amino acids. The CDR3 sequence: CASSTSAGEQFF.

The genes are TRBV5-6 and TRBJ2-1; absent DNA, TCRdb's TRBD2 call cannot be checked. The CDR3 consists of 15 residues. Germline V CDR1 and CDR2: SGHDT, YYEEEE. The CDR3 loop is CASSYGTSGTNEQFF.

The J gene is TRBJ1-1, the V gene TRBV29-1. Germline V gene lookup returns CDR1 SQVTM and CDR2 ANQGSEA. CDR3 length: 11 amino acids. CDR3 protein: CSVSRNTEAFF.

J is TRBJ2-4 and V is TRBV12-3 or TRBV12-4; TCRdb's D call, TRBD1, is unchecked because there is no DNA. This CDR3 has 15 residues. CDR3 sequence reads: CASSLWNRGLDIQYF.

The gene calls are TRBV7-3 and TRBJ2-3; the D gene TCRdb calls, TRBD1, cannot be checked with no DNA. This CDR3 has 15 residues. The germline gives CDR1 SGHTA, CDR2 FQGTGA. CDR3 protein: CATAPVGGGTDTQYF.

The chain couples TRBV28 to TRBJ2-1; absent DNA, TCRdb's TRBD2 call cannot be checked. Looked up from germline, CDR1 is MDHEN and CDR2 is SYDVKM. The CDR3 runs to 16 residues. The CDR3 sequence: CASRARGPSSYNEQFF.

V is TRBV19 and J is TRBJ1-4. Germline CDR1 LNHDA, CDR2 SQIVND (reference sequence). This CDR3 region has 13 residues. The CDR3 region is CASKEGWKEKLFF.

This sequence joins TRBV9 and TRBJ2-7; TCRdb gives TRBD1 as the D gene, but with no DNA this cannot be confirmed. Per the germline V gene, CDR1 is SGDLS and CDR2 is YYNGEE. The CDR3 has 14 amino acids. The CDR3 region is CASSVGTDEYEQYF.

The chain is built from TRBV29-1 and TRBJ1-4. This CDR3 has 12 amino acids. Germline V gene lookup returns CDR1 SQVTM and CDR2 ANQGSEA. Here the CDR3 reads CSAVGRHEKLFF.

The rearrangement uses TRBV7-9 and TRBJ1-2; the TRBD1 assignment by TCRdb is unverifiable without DNA. CDR3 length: 12 amino acids. CDR1 is SEHNR, CDR2 FQNEAQ, per germline (reference sequence). CDR3 protein: CASSGVQDGYTF.

The CDR3 sequence is CASSTRGSGTQYF. This rearrangement joins TRBV14 to TRBJ2-5. The CDR3 is 13 residues long. Germline V CDR1 and CDR2: SGHDN, FVKESK.

The chain has TRBV28 and TRBJ2-1; the D gene TCRdb calls, TRBD1, cannot be checked with no DNA. Germline V gene sequence: CDR1 MDHEN, CDR2 SYDVKM. The CDR3 consists of 19 residues. CDR3 amino acids: CASSLLDARGREAYNEQFF.

The chain is built from TRBV5-1 and TRBJ2-7; TCRdb indicates TRBD1, and absent DNA this call remains unverified. CDR3 length: 13 amino acids. Germline CDR1 SGHRS, CDR2 YFSETQ. CDR3 sequence reads: CASSLGSPDEQYF.

CDR3 protein: CASSPGAPRSYEQYF. The genes are TRBV14 and TRBJ2-7; the D call of TRBD2 rests on TCRdb alone, since no DNA is present to check it. The CDR3 is made up of 15 amino acids. Germline V gives CDR1 SGHDN, CDR2 FVKESK. Full variable domain (outside the CDR3, taken from reference TRBV14 and TRBJ2-7): EAGVTQFPSHSVIEKGQTVTLRCDPISGHDNLYWYRRVMGKEIKFLLHFVKESKQDESGMPNNRFLAERTGGTYSTLKVQPAELEDSGVYFCASSPGAPRSYEQYFGPGTRLTVT.

The V gene is TRBV19, the J gene TRBJ2-7; TCRdb's D call, TRBD1, is unchecked because there is no DNA. This CDR3 is 13 amino acids long. Per germline, CDR1 LNHDA and CDR2 SQIVND (reference sequence). CDR3 protein: CASGQGQSIEQYF.

The chain joins TRBV15 to TRBJ2-5; TCRdb lists TRBD1, though no DNA is available to test this call. The CDR3 has 14 amino acids. Germline lookup yields CDR1 LNHNV and CDR2 YYDKDF (reference sequence). CDR3 amino acids: CATSSTGDLETQYF.

The chain's CDR3 is CASSNPGGLNTGELFF. The rearrangement joins TRBV13 to TRBJ2-2; the D call from TCRdb, TRBD1, cannot be confirmed without DNA. CDR1 is PRHDT, CDR2 FYEKMQ, per germline (reference sequence). The CDR3 sequence is 16 residues long.

The genes are TRBV5-1 and TRBJ2-7. The CDR3 is made up of 14 amino acids. CDR1 and CDR2 (germline): SGHRS, YFSETQ. CDR3 sequence: CASSLIGSSYEQYF.

This rearrangement joins TRBV5-1 to TRBJ2-7; TCRdb outputs TRBD1, but without DNA this stays unchecked. This CDR3 has 13 residues. In germline, CDR1 is SGHRS, CDR2 YFSETQ. CDR3 loop: CASSQDMITEQYF.

The J gene is TRBJ2-1, the V gene TRBV7-2; TCRdb outputs TRBD2, but without DNA this stays unchecked. CDR3 size: 18 residues. The germline gives CDR1 SGHTA, CDR2 FQGNSA. This CDR3 reads CASSFHSGLAGVQNEQFF.

The chain employs TRBV5-1 and TRBJ2-7; absent DNA, TCRdb's TRBD1 call cannot be checked. Germline V gene lookup returns CDR1 SGHRS and CDR2 YFSETQ. The CDR3 covers 14 residues. The CDR3 sequence is CASSFRGGDYEQYF.